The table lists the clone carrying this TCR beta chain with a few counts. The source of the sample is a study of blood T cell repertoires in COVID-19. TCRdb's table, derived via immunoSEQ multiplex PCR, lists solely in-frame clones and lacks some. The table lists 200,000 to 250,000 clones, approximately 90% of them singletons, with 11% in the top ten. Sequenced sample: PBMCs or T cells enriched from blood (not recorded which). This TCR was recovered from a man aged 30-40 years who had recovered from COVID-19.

The CDR3 loop is CAWSVRGQGTNTIYF. The DNA of the CDR3 is TGTGCCTGGAGTGTCCGGGGACAGGGCACAAACACCATATATTTT. This sequence joins TRBV30 and TRBJ1-3; 9 bases match TRBD1. Germline V gene lookup returns CDR1 GTSNPN and CDR2 SVGIG (reference sequence). After removal of 0 bases from V and 6 bases from J, the junction contained 6 bases not matched to a gene. CDR3 size: 15 residues.